These 28 T cell receptor beta chains share one sample of origin, sequenced in a study of T cells in Graves' hyperthyroidism and ophthalmopathy. TCR beta CDR3 sequences were amplified from RNA transcripts. HTBI primers drove first-round RT-PCR of the TCR CDR3. MiXCR, applied by TCRdb to the multiplex PCR reads, yields one record per CDR3 protein. In the table there are fewer than 550,000 distinct CDR3 sequences, approximately 15% of which are singletons. The material sequenced was blood. These TCRs come from a woman between 18 and 29 years old with Graves' hyperthyroidism.

The rearrangement links TRBV11-3 to TRBJ2-1, with D tentatively TRBD1 (5 bases). The CDR3 has 16 residues. CDR1 and CDR2 from the germline V gene are SGHNT and YENEEA. Trimming cost V 1 base and J 6 bases, with 16 bases left between them. CDR3 sequence (DNA): TGTGCCAGCAGCTTAGGTAGGGCCCTTAGGGGCAATGAGCAGTTCTTC. This gives the protein CASSLGRALRGNEQFF.

The chain links TRBV6-2 or TRBV6-3 to TRBJ2-3, with TRBD1 matching 10 bases. The V gene end was trimmed by 6 bases and the J gene end by 3 bases; junction bases not matched to a gene: 6. This CDR3 is 15 amino acids long. Per the germline V gene, CDR1 is MNHEY and CDR2 is SVGEGT. CDR3 in DNA: TGTGCCAGCAGCCCAGGGACAGGGGATACAGATACGCAGTATTTT. Amino acid sequence: CASSPGTGDTDTQYF.

The V call is TRBV28, the J call TRBJ1-6; TRBD1 agrees at 12 bases. Trimming at V came to 3 bases and at J to 10 bases, leaving 7 bases not matched to a gene. The germline V gene encodes CDR1 MDHEN and CDR2 SYDVKM. CDR3 size: 16 residues. The CDR3 DNA reads as TGTGCCAGCAGTTTTCCCGGGACAGGGGGCCGGTCACCCCTCCACTTT. This sequence encodes CASSFPGTGGRSPLHF.

There are many counts of this clonotype. The rearrangement uses TRBV5-5 and TRBJ2-7; no firm D call. The CDR3 contains 16 residues. Germline V gives CDR1 SGHKS, CDR2 YYEKEE (reference sequence). The V and J ends lost 0 bases and 0 bases respectively, with 13 bases between them. The CDR3, as DNA: TGTGCCAGCAGCTTGGTATTCCGAGGAAGCTCCTACGAGCAGTACTTC. Its translation is CASSLVFRGSSYEQYF.

Ten or more counts support this clonotype. Here the CDR3 DNA reads TGTGCCAGCGGATTAGGGTCAGGGGGCAATCAGCCCCAGCATTTT. This encodes CASGLGSGGNQPQHF. The chain uses TRBV28 and TRBJ1-5, with D possibly being TRBD1 (6 bases). The germline V and J ends were trimmed by 8 bases and 2 bases, with 16 bases remaining between them. This CDR3 is built from 15 residues. Germline V CDR1 and CDR2: MDHEN, SYDVKM.

The V gene is TRBV2, the J gene TRBJ2-2; TRBD2 might be the D (6 bases). The CDR3 runs to 14 residues. Germline V gene data show CDR1 as SNHLY and CDR2 as FYNNEI. Trimming left V 7 bases short and J 3 bases short, with 12 bases between. The CDR3 region is CASTRDLDTGELFF. The CDR3 coding sequence is TGTGCCAGCACTAGGGACTTGGACACCGGGGAGCTGTTTTTT.

This clonotype has at least ten counts. The genes are TRBV20-1 and TRBJ2-7; D is undetermined. Trimming stripped 3 bases from V and 2 bases from J, with 11 bases between. Germline V gives CDR1 DFQATT, CDR2 SNEGSKA (reference sequence). The CDR3 sequence is 13 residues long. The CDR3 is CSASSPAAYEQYF. As DNA, the CDR3 is TGCAGTGCTAGTAGTCCGGCGGCCTACGAGCAGTACTTC.

This clonotype turned up a few times. The junction and the germline gene differ at one end; a read error may be behind it. This chain links TRBV27 with TRBJ2-1, with TRBD1 matching over 10 bases. This CDR3 region has 14 residues. The germline gives CDR1 MNHEY, CDR2 SMNVEV (reference sequence). CDR3 loop: CASSSGTGVNEQSF. CDR3 sequence (DNA): TGTGCCAGCAGTTCCGGGACAGGGGTGAATGAGCAGTCCTTC.

This clonotype has ten or more counts. The gene calls are TRBV18 and TRBJ1-2; the D gene is possibly TRBD1 (6 bases). Germline V CDR1 and CDR2: KGHSH, LQKENI. The CDR3 covers 13 residues. V was shortened by 6 bases and J by 5 bases, with 13 bases between the two germline ends. CDR3 in amino acids: CASSYRARYGYTF. The CDR3 DNA follows: TGTGCCAGCTCGTACAGGGCTAGATATGGCTACACCTTC.

This clonotype was counted many times. The gene calls are TRBV28 and TRBJ2-5; D not certain. V shed 2 bases and J shed 5 bases, with 6 bases lying between them. The V gene's germline CDR1 is MDHEN and CDR2 SYDVKM. This CDR3 contains 12 residues. The CDR3 reads CASSLGVETQYF. The DNA of the CDR3 is TGTGCCAGCAGTTTAGGAGTGGAGACCCAGTACTTC.

This clonotype was picked up many times. The chain is built from TRBV6-1 and TRBJ2-3; TRBD2 matches 8 bases. Trimming at V came to 5 bases and at J to 3 bases, leaving 4 bases not matched to a gene. The germline V gene encodes CDR1 MNHNS and CDR2 SASEGT. CDR3 size: 14 residues. DNA of the CDR3: TGTGCCAGCAGTACCGGGGGGGCTACAGATACGCAGTATTTT. It codes for CASSTGGATDTQYF.

This clonotype was picked up many times. The genes are TRBV3-1 and TRBJ1-1, with TRBD1 identical over 8 bases. CDR3 length equals 16 residues. From germline, CDR1 is LGHDT and CDR2 YNNKEL (reference sequence). V was clipped by 0 bases and J by 1 base; unmatched bases: 4. The CDR3 spells CASSQELGQGNTEAFF. The DNA of the CDR3 is TGTGCCAGCAGCCAAGAACTCGGACAGGGGAACACTGAAGCTTTCTTT.

This clonotype has at least ten counts. This chain uses TRBV7-9 with TRBJ2-7, with 7 bases fitting TRBD1. The CDR3 is made up of 16 amino acids. The ends lost 4 bases at V and 1 base at J; junction bases unmatched: 10. Germline-derived CDR1 and CDR2 are SEHNR and FQNEAQ (reference sequence). The CDR3 sequence: CASSSSPRDSSYEQYF. The CDR3 DNA sequence: TGTGCCAGCAGCTCTTCGCCCCGGGACAGTTCCTACGAGCAGTACTTC. Complete variable domain (other parts from reference TRBV7-9 and TRBJ2-7): DTGVSQNPRHKITKRGQNVTFRCDPISEHNRLYWYRQTLGQGPEFLTYFQNEAQLEKSRLLSDRFSAERPKGSFSTLEIQRTEQGDSAMYLCASSSSPRDSSYEQYFGPGTRLTVT.

V usage is TRBV19 and J usage is TRBJ2-3; D gene ambiguous. V was pared by 5 bases and J by 2 bases, with 5 bases between. The CDR3 length is 12 residues. CDR1 is LNHDA, CDR2 SQIVND, per germline (reference sequence). CDR3 sequence (DNA): TGTGCCAGTAGTTCGATCACAGATACGCAGTATTTT. Translated: CASSSITDTQYF.

The V gene is TRBV14, the J gene TRBJ1-3; D is ambiguous. Trimming took 0 bases from V and 0 from J, leaving 12 bases between them. CDR3 length: 17 amino acids. Germline CDR1 reads SGHDN; CDR2 reads FVKESK. The CDR3 region has the DNA TGTGCCAGCAGCCAAGATCGAGCGCAGGCCTCTGGAAACACCATATATTTT. Its protein product is CASSQDRAQASGNTIYF.

In this sample, this clonotype turned up a few times. The rearrangement uses TRBV7-2 and TRBJ2-7; possibly TRBD1 for D (6 bases). There are 13 residues in the CDR3. The ends were cut back, 5 bases at V and 1 base at J, with 9 bases in the middle. Germline-derived CDR1 and CDR2 are SGHTA and FQGNSA. The CDR3 protein is CASSPGHSYEQYF. The CDR3, as DNA: TGTGCCAGCAGCCCGGGACATTCCTACGAGCAGTACTTC.

The V call is TRBV25-1, the J call TRBJ1-2, with D unclear. The CDR3 covers 13 residues. V lost 1 base and J 7 bases, leaving 10 bases between the germline ends. Germline assignment: CDR1 MGHDK and CDR2 SYGVNS. The CDR3 loop reads CASSESNVGGYTF. For the CDR3, the DNA is TGTGCCAGCAGTGAATCTAACGTCGGTGGCTACACCTTC.

This clonotype appeared a few times. The chain links TRBV7-9 to TRBJ1-5; D might be TRBD1 (6 bases). The CDR3 is 13 residues long. From germline, CDR1 is SEHNR and CDR2 FQNEAQ (reference sequence). Trimming removed 3 bases at V and 6 bases at J, with 9 bases between. CDR3 DNA sequence: TGTGCCAGCAGCTTTGGGGACACTCAGCCCCAGCATTTT. It translates to CASSFGDTQPQHF.

V usage is TRBV29-1 and J usage is TRBJ2-7, with D possibly being TRBD1 or TRBD2 (6 bases each). The germline V and J ends were trimmed by 4 bases and 4 bases, with 17 bases remaining between them. In germline, CDR1 is SQVTM, CDR2 ANQGSEA. The CDR3 runs to 14 residues. Written as DNA, the CDR3 is TGCAGCGTTGGAGGGGGAGGTTTCGGGTACGAGCAGTACTTC. This encodes CSVGGGGFGYEQYF.

V and J are TRBV6-1 and TRBJ1-2, with D perhaps TRBD1 (6 bases). Trimming took off 3 bases at V and 4 bases at J, with 9 bases between the two ends. The CDR3 runs 13 residues. CDR1 and CDR2 (germline): MNHNS, SASEGT. The CDR3 sequence is CASSELTGYGYTF. The DNA for the CDR3 is TGTGCCAGCAGTGAGTTGACAGGCTATGGCTACACCTTC.

This clonotype appeared many times. This chain uses TRBV20-1 with TRBJ2-3; 15 bases are shared with TRBD2. In germline, CDR1 is DFQATT, CDR2 SNEGSKA (reference sequence). V was clipped by 0 bases and J by 2 bases; unmatched bases: 9. This CDR3 has 19 residues. The CDR3 here is CSARDRGLAGGPHTDTQYF. CDR3 nucleotide sequence: TGCAGTGCTAGAGATCGGGGACTAGCGGGGGGCCCCCACACAGATACGCAGTATTTT.

This chain uses TRBV6-1 with TRBJ1-6, with D unclear. CDR3 length equals 11 residues. The germline V and J ends were trimmed by 7 bases and 13 bases, with 11 bases remaining between them. Germline CDR1 is MNHNS and CDR2 is SASEGT. The CDR3 loop reads CASTEEGPLHF. CDR3 sequence (DNA): TGTGCCAGCACAGAGGAGGGCCCCCTCCACTTT.

CDR3 residues: CASSLVQWGSSTDTQYF. The CDR3, as DNA: TGTGCCAGCAGCTTAGTACAGTGGGGCAGTAGCACAGATACGCAGTATTTT. V gene TRBV7-9 combines with J gene TRBJ2-3; tentatively, D is TRBD1 (5 bases). In germline, CDR1 is SEHNR, CDR2 FQNEAQ (reference sequence). Trimming pared 1 base from V and 0 bases from J, leaving 14 bases between. The CDR3 runs 17 residues.

This clonotype was observed many times. The chain carries TRBV10-3 and TRBJ2-1; TRBD2 aligns across 10 bases. This CDR3 contains 15 residues. The germline V gene has CDR1 ENHRY and CDR2 SYGVKD. With 6 bases clipped from V and 2 bases from J, the junction kept 4 bases outside the gene matches. The CDR3 DNA follows: TGTGCCATCAGCGGACTAGCGGTGACCTACAATGAGCAGTTCTTC. It specifies CAISGLAVTYNEQFF.

In this sample, this clonotype turned up many times. V gene TRBV15 combines with J gene TRBJ2-1; D may be TRBD2 (5 bases). The germline V gene has CDR1 LNHNV and CDR2 YYDKDF (reference sequence). V shed 7 bases and J shed 1 base, with 17 bases lying between them. The CDR3 length is 16 residues. The CDR3: CATTLGGRGSYNEQFF. DNA of the CDR3: TGTGCCACCACCCTAGGTGGGAGAGGGTCCTACAATGAGCAGTTCTTC.

This clonotype has a handful of counts. CDR3 DNA sequence: TGTGCCAGCAGCTCCAGGACGGGGAATGAAAAACTGTTTTTT. This translates into CASSSRTGNEKLFF. The rearrangement joins TRBV7-8 to TRBJ1-4, with D hard to call. This CDR3 has 14 amino acids. From germline, CDR1 is SGHVS and CDR2 FQNEAQ. V was clipped by 4 bases and J by 5 bases, with 11 bases between them.

The chain combines TRBV19 with TRBJ1-5, with D unresolved. Germline V lookup: CDR1 LNHDA, CDR2 SQIVND (reference sequence). There are 13 residues in the CDR3. V lost 8 bases and J 4 bases, leaving 12 bases between the germline ends. CDR3 nucleotide sequence: TGTGCCAGTTATGGACGTACGAATCAGCCCCAGCATTTT. Its translation is CASYGRTNQPQHF.

The table lists this clonotype with many counts. This chain connects TRBV3-1 to TRBJ2-5, with a weak D call TRBD1 (5 bases). This CDR3 is built from 14 residues. Germline assignment: CDR1 LGHDT and CDR2 YNNKEL (reference sequence). Trimming left V 3 bases short and J 4 bases short, with 12 bases between. Written as DNA, the CDR3 is TGTGCCAGCAGCCACACAGGTCTAATAGAGACCCAGTACTTC. This codes for CASSHTGLIETQYF.